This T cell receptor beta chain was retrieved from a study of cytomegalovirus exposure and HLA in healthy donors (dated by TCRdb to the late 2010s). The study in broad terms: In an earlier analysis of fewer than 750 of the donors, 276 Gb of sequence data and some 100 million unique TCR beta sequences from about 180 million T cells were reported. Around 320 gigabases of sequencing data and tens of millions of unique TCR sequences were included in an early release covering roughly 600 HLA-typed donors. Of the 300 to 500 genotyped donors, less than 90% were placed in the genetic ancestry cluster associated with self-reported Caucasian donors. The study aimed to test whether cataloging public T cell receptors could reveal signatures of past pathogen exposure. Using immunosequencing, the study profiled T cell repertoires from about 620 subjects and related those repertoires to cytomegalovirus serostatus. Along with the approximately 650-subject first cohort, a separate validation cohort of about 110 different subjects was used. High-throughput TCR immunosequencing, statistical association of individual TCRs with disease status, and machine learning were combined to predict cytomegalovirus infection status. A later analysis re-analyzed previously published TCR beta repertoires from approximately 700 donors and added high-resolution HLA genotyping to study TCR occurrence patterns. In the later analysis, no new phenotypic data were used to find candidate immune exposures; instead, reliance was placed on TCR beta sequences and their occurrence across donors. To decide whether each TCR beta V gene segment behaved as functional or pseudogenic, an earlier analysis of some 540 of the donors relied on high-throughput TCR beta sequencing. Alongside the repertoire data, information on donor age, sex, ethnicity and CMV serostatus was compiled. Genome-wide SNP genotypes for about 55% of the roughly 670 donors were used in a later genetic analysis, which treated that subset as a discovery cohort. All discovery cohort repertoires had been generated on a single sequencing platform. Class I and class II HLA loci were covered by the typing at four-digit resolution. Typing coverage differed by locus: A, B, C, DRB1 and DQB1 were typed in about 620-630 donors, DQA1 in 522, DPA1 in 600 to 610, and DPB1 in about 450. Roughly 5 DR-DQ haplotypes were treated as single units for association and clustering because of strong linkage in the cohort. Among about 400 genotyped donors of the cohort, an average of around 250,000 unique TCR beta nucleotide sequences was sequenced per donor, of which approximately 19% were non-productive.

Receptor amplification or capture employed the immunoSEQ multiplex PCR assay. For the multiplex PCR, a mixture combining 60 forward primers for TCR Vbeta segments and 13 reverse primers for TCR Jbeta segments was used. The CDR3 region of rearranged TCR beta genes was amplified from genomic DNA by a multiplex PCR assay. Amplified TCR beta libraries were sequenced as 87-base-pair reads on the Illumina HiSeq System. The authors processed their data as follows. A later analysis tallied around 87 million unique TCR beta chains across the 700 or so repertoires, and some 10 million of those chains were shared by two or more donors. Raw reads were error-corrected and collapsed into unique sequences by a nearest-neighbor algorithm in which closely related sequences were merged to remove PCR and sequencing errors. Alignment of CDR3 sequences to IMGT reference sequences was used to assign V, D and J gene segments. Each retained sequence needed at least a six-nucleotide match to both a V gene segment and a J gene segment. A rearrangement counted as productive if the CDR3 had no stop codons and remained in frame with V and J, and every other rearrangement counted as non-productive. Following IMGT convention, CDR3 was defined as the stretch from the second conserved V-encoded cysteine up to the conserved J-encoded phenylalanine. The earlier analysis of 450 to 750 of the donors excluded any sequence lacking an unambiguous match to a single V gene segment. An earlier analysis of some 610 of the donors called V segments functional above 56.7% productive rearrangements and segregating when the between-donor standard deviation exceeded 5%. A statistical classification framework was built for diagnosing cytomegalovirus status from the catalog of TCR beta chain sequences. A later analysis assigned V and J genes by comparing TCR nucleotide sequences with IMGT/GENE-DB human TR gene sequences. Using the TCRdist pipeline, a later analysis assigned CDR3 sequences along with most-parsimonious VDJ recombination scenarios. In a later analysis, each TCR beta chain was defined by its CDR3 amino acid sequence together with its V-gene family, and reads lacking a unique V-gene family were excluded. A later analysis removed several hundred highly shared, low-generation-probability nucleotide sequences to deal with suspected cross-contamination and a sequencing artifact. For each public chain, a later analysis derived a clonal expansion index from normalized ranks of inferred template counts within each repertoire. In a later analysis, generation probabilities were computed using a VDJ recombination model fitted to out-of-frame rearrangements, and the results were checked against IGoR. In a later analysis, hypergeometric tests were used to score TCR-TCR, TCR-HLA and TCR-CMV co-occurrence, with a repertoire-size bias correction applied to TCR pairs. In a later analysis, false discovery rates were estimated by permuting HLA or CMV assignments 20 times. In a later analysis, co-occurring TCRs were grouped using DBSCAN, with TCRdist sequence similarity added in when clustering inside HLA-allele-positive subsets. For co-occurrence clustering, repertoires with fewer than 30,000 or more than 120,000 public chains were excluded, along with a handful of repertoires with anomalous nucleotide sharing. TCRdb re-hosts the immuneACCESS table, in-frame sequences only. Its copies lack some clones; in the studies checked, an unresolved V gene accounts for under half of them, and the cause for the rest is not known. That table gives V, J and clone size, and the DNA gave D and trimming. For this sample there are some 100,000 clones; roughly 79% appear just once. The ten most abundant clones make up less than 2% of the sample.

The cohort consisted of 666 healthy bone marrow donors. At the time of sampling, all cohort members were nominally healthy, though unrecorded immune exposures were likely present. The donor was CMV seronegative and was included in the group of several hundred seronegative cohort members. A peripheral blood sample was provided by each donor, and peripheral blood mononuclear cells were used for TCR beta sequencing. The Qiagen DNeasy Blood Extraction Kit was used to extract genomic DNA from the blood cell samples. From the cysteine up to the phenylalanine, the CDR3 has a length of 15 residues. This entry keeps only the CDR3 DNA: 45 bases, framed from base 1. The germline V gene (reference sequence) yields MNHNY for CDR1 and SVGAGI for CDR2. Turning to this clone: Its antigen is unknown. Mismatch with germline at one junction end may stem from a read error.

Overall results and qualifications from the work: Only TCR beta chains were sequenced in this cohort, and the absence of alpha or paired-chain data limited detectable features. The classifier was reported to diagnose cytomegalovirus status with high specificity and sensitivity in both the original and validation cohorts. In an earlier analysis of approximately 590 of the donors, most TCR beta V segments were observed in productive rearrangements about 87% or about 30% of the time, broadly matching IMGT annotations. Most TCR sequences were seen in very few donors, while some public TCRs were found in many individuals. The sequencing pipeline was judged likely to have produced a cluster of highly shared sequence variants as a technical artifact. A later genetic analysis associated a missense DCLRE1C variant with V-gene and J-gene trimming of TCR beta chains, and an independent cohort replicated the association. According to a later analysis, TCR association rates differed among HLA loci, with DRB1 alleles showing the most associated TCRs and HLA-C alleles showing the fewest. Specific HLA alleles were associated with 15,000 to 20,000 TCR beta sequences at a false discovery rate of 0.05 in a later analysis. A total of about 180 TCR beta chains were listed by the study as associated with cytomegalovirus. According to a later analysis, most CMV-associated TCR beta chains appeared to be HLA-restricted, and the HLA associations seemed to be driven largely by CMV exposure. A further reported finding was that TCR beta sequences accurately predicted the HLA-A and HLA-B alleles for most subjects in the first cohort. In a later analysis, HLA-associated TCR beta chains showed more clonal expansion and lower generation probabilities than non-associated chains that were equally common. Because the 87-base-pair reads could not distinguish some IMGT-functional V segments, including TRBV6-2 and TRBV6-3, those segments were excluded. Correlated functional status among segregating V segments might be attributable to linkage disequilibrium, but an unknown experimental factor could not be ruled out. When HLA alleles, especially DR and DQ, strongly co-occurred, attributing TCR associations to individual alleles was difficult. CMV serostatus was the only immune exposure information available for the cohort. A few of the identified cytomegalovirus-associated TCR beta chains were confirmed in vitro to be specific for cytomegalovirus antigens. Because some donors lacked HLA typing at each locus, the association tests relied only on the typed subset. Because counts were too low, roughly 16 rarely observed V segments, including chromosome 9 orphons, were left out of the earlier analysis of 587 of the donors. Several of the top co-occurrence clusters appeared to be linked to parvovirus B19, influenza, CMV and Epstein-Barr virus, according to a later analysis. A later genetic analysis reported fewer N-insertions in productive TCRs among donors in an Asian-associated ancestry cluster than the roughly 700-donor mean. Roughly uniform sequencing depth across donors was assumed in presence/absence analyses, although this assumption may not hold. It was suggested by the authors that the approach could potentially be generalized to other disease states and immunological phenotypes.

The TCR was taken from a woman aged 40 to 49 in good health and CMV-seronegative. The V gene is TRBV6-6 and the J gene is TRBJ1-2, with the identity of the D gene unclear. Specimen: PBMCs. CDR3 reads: CASSYSRVHDYGYTF. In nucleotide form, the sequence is TGTGCCAGTAGTTACTCGAGGGTACACGACTATGGCTACACCTTC.